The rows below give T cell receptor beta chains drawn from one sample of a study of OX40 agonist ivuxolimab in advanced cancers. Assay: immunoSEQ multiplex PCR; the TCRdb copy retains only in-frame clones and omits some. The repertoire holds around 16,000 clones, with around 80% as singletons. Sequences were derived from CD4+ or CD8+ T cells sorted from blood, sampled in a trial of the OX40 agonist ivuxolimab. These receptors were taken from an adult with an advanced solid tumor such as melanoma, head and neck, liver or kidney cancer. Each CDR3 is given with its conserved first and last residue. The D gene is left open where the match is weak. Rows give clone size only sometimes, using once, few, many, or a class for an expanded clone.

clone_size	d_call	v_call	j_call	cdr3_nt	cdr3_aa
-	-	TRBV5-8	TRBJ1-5	TGTGCCAGCAGCCAGGGACCGGGGGGACAGCCCCAGCATTTT	CASSQGPGGQPQHF
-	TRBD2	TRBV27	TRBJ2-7	TGTGCCAGCGGGAGGGGTTTTGGTTCCTACGAGCAGTACTTC	CASGRGFGSYEQYF
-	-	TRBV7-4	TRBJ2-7	TGTGCCAGCAGCCTAGGGTCTTACGAGCAGTACTTC	CASSLGSYEQYF
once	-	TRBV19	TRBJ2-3	TGTGCCAGTAGTTCACGACGCACAGATACGCAGTATTTT	CASSSRRTDTQYF
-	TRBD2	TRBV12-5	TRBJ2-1	TGTGCTAGTGGTTTGACCTCTCTAGCGGGGGCCGGGTACAATGAGCAGTTCTTC	CASGLTSLAGAGYNEQFF
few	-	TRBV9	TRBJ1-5	TGTGCCAGCAGCGCTACAGGCTATAGCAATCAGCCCCAGCATTTT	CASSATGYSNQPQHF
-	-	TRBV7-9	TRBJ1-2	TGTGCCAGCAGCTGGCTTGAGGGGCCCTATGGCTACACCTTC	CASSWLEGPYGYTF
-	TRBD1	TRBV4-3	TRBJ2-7	TGCGCCAGCAGCCAGATGACAGGGGATTCCTACGAGCAGTACTTC	CASSQMTGDSYEQYF
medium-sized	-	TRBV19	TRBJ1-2	TGTGCCAGTAGTATTCGGGCAGGGAATGACGGTGGCTACACCTTC	CASSIRAGNDGGYTF
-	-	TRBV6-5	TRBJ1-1	TGTGCCACCGAGTCAACATCGAACACTGAAGCTTTCTTT	CATESTSNTEAFF
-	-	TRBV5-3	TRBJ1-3	TGTGCCAGAAGCCCCGACCCAACAGGGACTGGAAACACCATATATTTT	CARSPDPTGTGNTIYF
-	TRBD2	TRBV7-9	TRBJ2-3	TGTGCCAGCACCTTAGCGGGAGTTCTAGATACGCAGTATTTT	CASTLAGVLDTQYF
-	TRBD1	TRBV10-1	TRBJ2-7	TGCGCCAGCAGTGAGTCGAGAAGGACAGGGAACCACGAGCAGTACTTC	CASSESRRTGNHEQYF
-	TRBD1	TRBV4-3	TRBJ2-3	TGCGCCAGCAGCCAAGAACTAGGGGGCGGTCAGATTACGCAGTATTTT	CASSQELGGGQITQYF
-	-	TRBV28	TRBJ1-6	TGTGCCAGCAGTTTGACCCCCTTTAATTCACCCCTCCACTTT	CASSLTPFNSPLHF
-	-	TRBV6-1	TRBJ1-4	TGTGCCAGCAGTGAAACTAAAGGAGTCGGACGGGCGAGGAATGAAAAACTGTTTTTT	CASSETKGVGRARNEKLFF
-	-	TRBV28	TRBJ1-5	TGTGCCAGCAGACCCCAGGGGACACCTCAGCCCCAGCATTTT	CASRPQGTPQPQHF
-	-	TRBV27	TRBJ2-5	TGTGCCAGCAGTCCCCAGAACCTGATAGAGACCCAGTACTTC	CASSPQNLIETQYF
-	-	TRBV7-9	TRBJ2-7	TGTGCCAGCAGCTTAGACAGGGAAGAGGGTTACTACGAGCAGTACTTC	CASSLDREEGYYEQYF
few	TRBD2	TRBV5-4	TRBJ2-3	TGTGCCAGCAGCTTGAAGGGGGTAGCGGGAGTCCCAGATACGCAGTATTTT	CASSLKGVAGVPDTQYF
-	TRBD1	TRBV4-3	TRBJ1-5	TGCGCCAGCAGCCAAGATCTTACGACAGGGAGTAGGCAGCCCCAGCATTTT	CASSQDLTTGSRQPQHF
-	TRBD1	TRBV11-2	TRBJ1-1	TGTGCCAGCAGCCCCTTTACAGGGGGCACTGAAGCTTTCTTT	CASSPFTGGTEAFF
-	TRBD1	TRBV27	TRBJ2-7	TGTGCCAGCAGTTCAGGGACAGGGGGGAGCTCCTACGAGCAGTACTTC	CASSSGTGGSSYEQYF
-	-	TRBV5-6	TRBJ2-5	TGTGCCAGCAGCTTAGACCTCCAAGAGACCCAGTACTTC	CASSLDLQETQYF
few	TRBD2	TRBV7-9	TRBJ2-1	TGTGCCAGCGCGAACTGGCGGGAGTATCGGGGCAATGAGCAGTTCTTC	CASANWREYRGNEQFF
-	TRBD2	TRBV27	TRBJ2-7	TGTGCCAGCAGTAAAGGAGCGGGAGGGCCTTACGAGCAGTACTTC	CASSKGAGGPYEQYF
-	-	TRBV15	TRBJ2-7	TGTGCCACCAGCAGAGATGGTGGTCCTACGAACGAGCAGTACTTC	CATSRDGGPTNEQYF
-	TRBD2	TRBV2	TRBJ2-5	TGTGCCAGCAGTGAAGGACTAGCGGGGCTCCAAGAGACCCAGTACTTC	CASSEGLAGLQETQYF
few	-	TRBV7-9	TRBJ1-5	TGTGCCAGCAGCTTCACCGGACGGGATCAGCCCCAGCATTTT	CASSFTGRDQPQHF
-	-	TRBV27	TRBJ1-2	TGTGCCAGCAGTGTTGGACACCGCTATGGCTACACCTTC	CASSVGHRYGYTF